These T cell receptor beta chains were read from a single sample in a study of spatial heterogeneity in lung cancer. TCRdb re-called the 5' RACE reads through MiXCR, storing one row per CDR3 protein. The data show 10,000 to 15,000 distinct CDR3 sequences, roughly 15% seen once. The material was PBMCs, obtained at surgery. The receptors here all came from a male donor with early-stage non-small cell lung cancer. Both conserved end residues are part of each CDR3. D genes are given only for firm matches. Expanded clones get a size class; other rows say once, few or many, or leave the size out.

V gene: TRBV7-2; D gene: TRBD1; clone size: .; J gene: TRBJ1-4; CDR3 DNA: TGTGCCAGCAGCACCAGACGTAGTGACAGGGGTGGGGAAAAACTGTTTTTT; CDR3 protein: CASSTRRSDRGGEKLFF
V gene: TRBV6-6; D gene: .; clone size: many; J gene: TRBJ1-1; CDR3 DNA: TGTGCCAGCAGTACAATGGGGAACACTGAAGCTTTCTTT; CDR3 protein: CASSTMGNTEAFF
V gene: TRBV6-5; D gene: TRBD2; clone size: many; J gene: TRBJ2-2; CDR3 DNA: TGTGCCAGCAGCGACACGACTAGCGGGGCGAACACCGGGGAGCTGTTTTTT; CDR3 protein: CASSDTTSGANTGELFF
V gene: TRBV7-2; D gene: .; clone size: .; J gene: TRBJ1-1; CDR3 DNA: TGTGCCAGCAGCCATCGGACAGTTGAAGCTTTCTTT; CDR3 protein: CASSHRTVEAFF
V gene: TRBV4-3; D gene: TRBD1; clone size: .; J gene: TRBJ1-1; CDR3 DNA: TGCGCCAGCAGCCAAGCCACTATACAGGGGATAAACACTGAAGCTTTCTTT; CDR3 protein: CASSQATIQGINTEAFF
V gene: TRBV7-2; D gene: TRBD1; clone size: many; J gene: TRBJ1-5; CDR3 DNA: TGTGCCAGCACCCCCTCAGGGGGGAATCAGCCCCAGCATTTT; CDR3 protein: CASTPSGGNQPQHF
V gene: TRBV4-2; D gene: .; clone size: few; J gene: TRBJ2-7; CDR3 DNA: TGTGCCAGCAGCCAAGAGGCACAGAGCTCCTACGAGCAGTACTTC; CDR3 protein: CASSQEAQSSYEQYF
V gene: TRBV7-9; D gene: .; clone size: few; J gene: TRBJ2-6; CDR3 DNA: TGTGCCAGCAGCCCGGCCAGAGGGGTCAGCTCTGGGGCCAACGTCCTGACTTTC; CDR3 protein: CASSPARGVSSGANVLTF
V gene: TRBV10-1; D gene: TRBD2; clone size: .; J gene: TRBJ2-5; CDR3 DNA: TGCGCCAACAGCGGGGGGACAGCCCAAGAGACCCAGTACTTC; CDR3 protein: CANSGGTAQETQYF
V gene: TRBV4-3; D gene: .; clone size: .; J gene: TRBJ2-5; CDR3 DNA: TGCGCCAGCAGCCAAACGGACTTCCAAGAGACCCAGTACTTC; CDR3 protein: CASSQTDFQETQYF
V gene: TRBV12-3/TRBV12-4; D gene: .; clone size: .; J gene: TRBJ1-5; CDR3 DNA: TGTGCCAGCAGTTTGGGCCCCAGACAGCCCCAGCATTTT; CDR3 protein: CASSLGPRQPQHF
V gene: TRBV7-2; D gene: TRBD1; clone size: .; J gene: TRBJ1-5; CDR3 DNA: TGTGCCAGCAGCTTAGCGGGGACAGGGGGCGTCCAGCCCCAGCATTTT; CDR3 protein: CASSLAGTGGVQPQHF
V gene: TRBV4-3; D gene: .; clone size: .; J gene: TRBJ2-5; CDR3 DNA: TGCGCCAGCAGCCAAGGCGGAGGGCTGCAAGAGACCCAGTACTTC; CDR3 protein: CASSQGGGLQETQYF
V gene: TRBV28; D gene: TRBD1; clone size: many; J gene: TRBJ2-7; CDR3 DNA: TGTGCCAGCAGTTTATGGGACAGGGTACCCTACGAGCAGTACTTC; CDR3 protein: CASSLWDRVPYEQYF
V gene: TRBV7-2; D gene: .; clone size: few; J gene: TRBJ1-1; CDR3 DNA: TGTGCCAGCAGCTCCCTCCCAATTGCCGGAGCTTTCTTT; CDR3 protein: CASSSLPIAGAFF
V gene: TRBV10-2; D gene: TRBD2; clone size: .; J gene: TRBJ2-2; CDR3 DNA: TGCGCCAGCAGTGAGTCCCGGGGACTATACACCGGGGAGCTGTTTTTT; CDR3 protein: CASSESRGLYTGELFF
V gene: TRBV20-1; D gene: TRBD1; clone size: .; J gene: TRBJ1-6; CDR3 DNA: TGCAGTGCTAGAGAGGGGAACAGGGGAGGGTCACCCCTCCACTTT; CDR3 protein: CSAREGNRGGSPLHF
V gene: TRBV4-2; D gene: .; clone size: .; J gene: TRBJ1-5; CDR3 DNA: TGTGCCAGCAGCCAAGATTTCGCCCTGTATAGCAATCAGCCCCAGCATTTT; CDR3 protein: CASSQDFALYSNQPQHF
V gene: TRBV11-2; D gene: .; clone size: many; J gene: TRBJ2-7; CDR3 DNA: TGTGCCAGCAGCTTGTCAGCGGGTAGCTACGAGCAGTACTTC; CDR3 protein: CASSLSAGSYEQYF
V gene: TRBV4-3; D gene: .; clone size: few; J gene: TRBJ1-4; CDR3 DNA: TGCGCCAGCACCGAGAGGGGAAAGGATGAAAAACTGTTTTTT; CDR3 protein: CASTERGKDEKLFF
V gene: TRBV29-1; D gene: .; clone size: few; J gene: TRBJ2-2; CDR3 DNA: TGCAGCGTAACCCACACGAACACCGGGGAGCTGTTTTTT; CDR3 protein: CSVTHTNTGELFF
V gene: TRBV7-8; D gene: .; clone size: .; J gene: TRBJ2-1; CDR3 DNA: TGTGCCGCAACGAGCTCCTACAATGAGCAGTTCTTC; CDR3 protein: CAATSSYNEQFF
V gene: TRBV6-2/TRBV6-3; D gene: .; clone size: .; J gene: TRBJ2-5; CDR3 DNA: TGTGCCAGCAGTAGTCGTCGGGGAGAGACCCAGTACTTC; CDR3 protein: CASSSRRGETQYF
V gene: TRBV7-2; D gene: .; clone size: few; J gene: TRBJ1-5; CDR3 DNA: TGTGCCAGCAGCTTAGGAAGGGGGCCCCAGCATTTT; CDR3 protein: CASSLGRGPQHF
V gene: TRBV28; D gene: TRBD1; clone size: medium-sized; J gene: TRBJ1-2; CDR3 DNA: TGTGCCAGCAGTCTCAGGGGGCCCTATGGCTACACCTTC; CDR3 protein: CASSLRGPYGYTF
V gene: TRBV20-1; D gene: .; clone size: few; J gene: TRBJ1-1; CDR3 DNA: TGCAGTGTCCCAGGGGTGGAAAACACTGAAGCTTTCTTT; CDR3 protein: CSVPGVENTEAFF
V gene: TRBV28; D gene: TRBD2; clone size: few; J gene: TRBJ2-7; CDR3 DNA: TGTGCCAGCAGTCCGCCGGGAAGTGCGGGGGGAAGGTACGAGCAGTACTTC; CDR3 protein: CASSPPGSAGGRYEQYF
V gene: TRBV4-3; D gene: TRBD1; clone size: .; J gene: TRBJ2-5; CDR3 DNA: TGCGCCAGCAGCCAAGGGACAGGGGGAGAGACCCAGTACTTC; CDR3 protein: CASSQGTGGETQYF
V gene: TRBV28; D gene: .; clone size: many; J gene: TRBJ1-5; CDR3 DNA: TGTGCCAGCAGCCGCGACAGCCAGCATTTT; CDR3 protein: CASSRDSQHF
V gene: TRBV6-2/TRBV6-3; D gene: .; clone size: many; J gene: TRBJ1-1; CDR3 DNA: TGTGCCAGCAGTTACTCGCAGTGGACTGAAGCTTTCTTT; CDR3 protein: CASSYSQWTEAFF
V gene: TRBV10-1; D gene: TRBD1; clone size: few; J gene: TRBJ2-2; CDR3 DNA: TGCGCCAGCAGCCCGGGGACAGGGGAATTCGTCGGGGAGCTGTTTTTT; CDR3 protein: CASSPGTGEFVGELFF
V gene: TRBV9; D gene: TRBD1; clone size: .; J gene: TRBJ1-5; CDR3 DNA: TGTGCCAGCAGCGTAGGTGACAGGGGTAGCCCTAGCAATCAGCCCCAGCATTTT; CDR3 protein: CASSVGDRGSPSNQPQHF